This TCR beta chain emerged from a study of PD-L1 blockade in urothelial cancer. Study-wide background: The patients first took atezolizumab in about 2014, receiving 1,200 mg intravenously every 3 weeks. The median number of T cells present in blood samples was roughly 140,000. Males with bladder-origin urothelial cancer constituted about nine tenths of the roughly 29 patients.

This clone appeared a few times. Method: immunoSEQ multiplex PCR; TCRdb's copy keeps in-frame clones and lacks some. The table includes 15,000 to 20,000 clones, approximately 80% detected once. Time point in this sample: peripheral blood 6 weeks after treatment start. The receptor comes from a man in his fifties with urothelial cancer. The sequenced sample was PBMCs, obtained around atezolizumab (anti-PD-L1) treatment.

The chain's CDR3 is CASSTWTVSNQPQHF. CDR3 DNA: TGTGCCAGTAGTACATGGACAGTCAGCAATCAGCCCCAGCATTTT. The V gene is TRBV19, the J gene TRBJ1-5; a possible D gene is TRBD1 (6 bases). Germline assignment: CDR1 LNHDA and CDR2 SQIVND (reference sequence). The germline V and J ends were trimmed by 4 bases and 1 base, with 11 bases remaining between them. This CDR3 has 15 amino acids. The full variable domain, rest sourced from reference TRBV19 and TRBJ1-5, is DGGITQSPKYLFRKEGQNVTLSCEQNLNHDAMYWYRQDPGQGLRLIYYSQIVNDFQKGDIAEGYSVSREKKESFPLTVTSAQKNPTAFYLCASSTWTVSNQPQHFGDGTRLSIL.